This entry describes one T cell receptor (beta chain). Its specificity is not known. Assay: immunoSEQ multiplex PCR; the TCRdb copy retains only in-frame clones and omits some. The repertoire holds about 130,000 clones, over 75% seen once, with roughly 5.4% in the top ten. The germline V gene has CDR1 LGHDT and CDR2 YNNKEL (reference sequence). With V trimmed by 1 base and J by 4 bases, 6 bases remained unmatched. The CDR3 length is 17 residues. The sample originates from a study of T cell responses to AZD1222 COVID-19 vaccine. Overall study: Combined were second doses at about 4 or about 12 weeks. General observations from the study: Spike was spanned by vaccine-associated CD4 TCRs, with dominance at 160-218 and 743-854.

The TCR was taken from an adult in good health. This sequence joins TRBV3-1 (or the pseudogene TRBV3-2) and TRBJ2-3, with 12 bases aligning to TRBD2. Sequenced here: peripheral blood, sampled on day 0 of AZD1222 vaccination. The CDR3 DNA is TGTGCCAGCAGCCAAGCTCTAGCGGGAGGGCAGTCAGATACGCAGTATTTT. Protein product: CASSQALAGGQSDTQYF.